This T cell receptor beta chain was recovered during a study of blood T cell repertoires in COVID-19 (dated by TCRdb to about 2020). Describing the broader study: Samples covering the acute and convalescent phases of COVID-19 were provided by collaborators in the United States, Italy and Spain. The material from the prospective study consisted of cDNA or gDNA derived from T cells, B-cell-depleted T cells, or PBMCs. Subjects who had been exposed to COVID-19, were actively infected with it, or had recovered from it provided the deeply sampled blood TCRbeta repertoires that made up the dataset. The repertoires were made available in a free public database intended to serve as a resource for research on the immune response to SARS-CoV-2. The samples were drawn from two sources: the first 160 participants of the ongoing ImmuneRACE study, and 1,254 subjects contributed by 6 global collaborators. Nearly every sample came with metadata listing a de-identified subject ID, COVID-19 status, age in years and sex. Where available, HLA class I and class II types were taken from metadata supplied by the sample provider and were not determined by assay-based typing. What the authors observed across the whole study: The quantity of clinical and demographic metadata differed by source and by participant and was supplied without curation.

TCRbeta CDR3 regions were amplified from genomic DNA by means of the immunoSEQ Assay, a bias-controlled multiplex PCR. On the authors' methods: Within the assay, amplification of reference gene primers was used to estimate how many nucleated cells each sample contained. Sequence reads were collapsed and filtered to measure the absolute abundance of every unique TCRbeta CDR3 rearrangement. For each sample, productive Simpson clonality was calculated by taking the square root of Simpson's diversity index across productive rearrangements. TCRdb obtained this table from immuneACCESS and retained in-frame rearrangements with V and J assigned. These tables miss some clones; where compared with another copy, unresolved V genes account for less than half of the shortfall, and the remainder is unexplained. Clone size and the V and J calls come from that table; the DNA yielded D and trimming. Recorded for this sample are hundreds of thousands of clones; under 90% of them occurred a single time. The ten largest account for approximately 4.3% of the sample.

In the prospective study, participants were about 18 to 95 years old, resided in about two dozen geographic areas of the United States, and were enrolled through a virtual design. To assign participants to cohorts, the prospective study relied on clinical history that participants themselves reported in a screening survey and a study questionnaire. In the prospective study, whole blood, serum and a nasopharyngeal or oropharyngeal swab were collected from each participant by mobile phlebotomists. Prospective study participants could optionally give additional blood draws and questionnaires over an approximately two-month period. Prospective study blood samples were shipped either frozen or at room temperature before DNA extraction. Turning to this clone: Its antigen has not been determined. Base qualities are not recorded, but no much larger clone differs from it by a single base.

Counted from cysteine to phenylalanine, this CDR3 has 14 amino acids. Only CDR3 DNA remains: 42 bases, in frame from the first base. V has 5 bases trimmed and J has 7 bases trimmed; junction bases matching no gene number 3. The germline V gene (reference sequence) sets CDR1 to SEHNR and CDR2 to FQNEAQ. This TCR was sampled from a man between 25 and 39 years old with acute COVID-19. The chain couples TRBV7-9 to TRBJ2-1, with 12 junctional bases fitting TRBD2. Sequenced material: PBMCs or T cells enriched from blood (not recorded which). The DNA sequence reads TGTGCCAGCAGCATCGGACTAGCGGGAAATGAGCAGTTCTTC. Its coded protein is CASSIGLAGNEQFF.